This TCR beta chain was retrieved from a study of blood T cell repertoires in COVID-19. The Seattle patients joined while their infection was active and were tracked longitudinally afterward. Profiling relied on immunoSEQ multiplex PCR, and the TCRdb table lists in-frame clones only, not all of them. The profile shows 250,000 to 350,000 clones, just under 90% of them singletons. Germline V CDR1 and CDR2: MDHEN, SYDVKM. The length of the CDR3 is 12 residues. Trimming took off 8 bases at V and 0 bases at J, with 7 bases between the two ends. The sample consisted of peripheral blood. The receptor was isolated from a woman aged 45-59 years with COVID-19, enrolled during active disease. V and J are TRBV28 and TRBJ1-2; D gene unclear. The CDR3 here is CASHGTNYGYTF. The DNA of the CDR3 is TGTGCCAGCCACGGGACTAACTATGGCTACACCTTC.